This TCR beta chain was retrieved from a study of blood T cell repertoires in COVID-19. CDR1 SGHAT and CDR2 FQNNGV come from the germline V gene. J gave up 2 bases and V 0 bases, and 4 bases lay outside the gene matches. The CDR3 contains 15 residues. Produced via immunoSEQ multiplex PCR; TCRdb's table is partial and in-frame only. Among some 130,000 clones, almost 70% were seen once, and the ten largest hold approximately 2%. This receptor was taken from a woman in her seventies with acute or convalescent COVID-19. Input material: peripheral blood. The gene calls are TRBV11-2 and TRBJ2-7, with 7 bases lining up with TRBD1. This CDR3 is CASSLEGTETYEQYF. CDR3 bases: TGTGCCAGCAGCTTAGAGGGGACAGAGACCTACGAGCAGTACTTC.